The 22 T cell receptor beta chains below were found in one sample sequenced in a study of T cell changes during pregnancy in multiple sclerosis. Libraries were prepared by immunoSEQ multiplex PCR; TCRdb keeps only in-frame clonotypes and omits some of them. In the table there are 64,000 or so clones, roughly 96% of which are singletons. The input for sequencing was CD8+ T cells from peripheral blood mononuclear cells, taken after pregnancy. Receptors originate from a female donor with multiple sclerosis, enrolled in a pregnancy study.

This clone was seen only once. The rearrangement links TRBV21-1 to TRBJ2-1; the table's TRBD1 call for D was not verified on the DNA. TRBV21-1 counts as a pseudogene. The CDR3 extends over 16 amino acids. CDR3 residues: CASSDFLQGRSWEQFF. DNA of the CDR3: TGTGCCAGCAGCGACTTCCTCCAGGGGCGGTCGTGGGAGCAGTTCTTC.

The gene calls are TRBV27 and TRBJ2-7; D is uncertain. The V end was cut by 0 bases, the J end by 9 bases, with 12 bases between. CDR3 length equals 13 residues. Germline V gene lookup returns CDR1 MNHEY and CDR2 SMNVEV (reference sequence). The CDR3 here is CASSLSGNSRQYF. Here the CDR3 DNA reads TGTGCCAGCAGTTTATCGGGCAATTCGAGGCAGTACTTC.

The chain couples TRBV7-8 to TRBJ2-1; D call uncertain. CDR3 length: 14 amino acids. V lost 1 base to trimming and J lost 7 bases, with 11 bases between them. CDR1 is SGHVS and CDR2 is FQNEAQ in the germline V gene. In DNA form, the CDR3 reads TGTGCCAGCAGCTTAGTGCCTGGCATGAATGAGCAGTTCTTC. Translating gives CASSLVPGMNEQFF. Using reference TRBV7-8 and TRBJ2-1 for the parts outside the CDR3, the full variable domain is GAGVSQSPRYKVAKRGQDVALRCDPISGHVSLFWYQQALGQGPEFLTYFQNEAQLDKSGLPSDRFFAERPEGSVSTLKIQRTQQEDSAVYLCASSLVPGMNEQFFGPGTRLTVL.

The rearrangement links TRBV14 to TRBJ1-1; D gene ambiguous. Germline lookup yields CDR1 SGHDN and CDR2 FVKESK. This CDR3 contains 11 residues. Between the trimmed V and J ends, which lost 6 bases and 8 bases, there was a span of 10 bases. The CDR3 region has the DNA TGTGCCAGCAGGAACGGGGTGGAAGCTTTCTTT. Translating gives CASRNGVEAFF.

V usage is TRBV28 and J usage is TRBJ2-7, with TRBD2 matching over 7 bases. J was trimmed by 0 bases and V by 3 bases; bases with no gene match: 2. The CDR3 length is 14 residues. Germline-derived CDR1 and CDR2 are MDHEN and SYDVKM. The CDR3 region is CASSFGGSSYEQYF. CDR3 in DNA: TGTGCCAGCAGTTTTGGCGGGAGCTCCTACGAGCAGTACTTC.

The chain links TRBV7-3 to TRBJ2-1, with D unresolved. Germline V gene sequence: CDR1 SGHTA, CDR2 FQGTGA. There are 14 residues in the CDR3. V lost 2 bases and J 6 bases, leaving 11 bases between the germline ends. CDR3 coding DNA: TGTGCCAGCAGCTTATATCACCGCGGCAATGAGCAGTTCTTC. Translating it yields CASSLYHRGNEQFF.

This chain uses TRBV19 with TRBJ1-5; unclear D gene. Looked up from germline, CDR1 is LNHDA and CDR2 is SQIVND (reference sequence). Between the trimmed V and J ends, which lost 3 bases and 2 bases, there was a span of 11 bases. The CDR3 is 15 amino acids. CDR3 nucleotides: TGTGCCAGTAGTATTATGTCTTATGGCAATCAGCCCCAGCATTTT. This sequence encodes CASSIMSYGNQPQHF.

The chain links TRBV29-1 to TRBJ2-1; TRBD2 aligns across 9 bases. Germline assignment: CDR1 SQVTM and CDR2 ANQGSEA. Trimming removed 4 bases from V and 10 bases from J; junction bases left unmatched: 11. There are 14 residues in the CDR3. The CDR3 is CSVVLAGGPEEQFF. The CDR3 DNA sequence: TGCAGCGTTGTTCTCGCGGGAGGGCCAGAGGAGCAGTTCTTC.

The chain uses TRBV7-8 and TRBJ1-1; D gene unclear. Per the germline V gene, CDR1 is SGHVS and CDR2 is FQNEAQ. The CDR3 loop spans 15 amino acids. The germline V and J ends were trimmed by 5 bases and 2 bases, with 15 bases remaining between them. The CDR3 loop reads CASSLRRGKNTEAFF. DNA for the CDR3: TGTGCCAGCAGCCTGCGACGAGGGAAAAACACTGAAGCTTTCTTT.

The J gene is TRBJ2-3, the V gene TRBV5-4; D is perhaps TRBD2 (6 bases). Trimming removed 0 bases at V and 5 bases at J, with 13 bases between. CDR1 is SGHNT, CDR2 YYREEE, per germline (reference sequence). The CDR3 has 15 residues. CDR3 nucleotides: TGTGCCAGCAGCTTGGGACTAAACGGGGGAGATACGCAGTATTTT. Protein product: CASSLGLNGGDTQYF.

The chain links TRBV5-3 to TRBJ2-1, with 7 bases matching TRBD2. TRBV5-3 is known as an ORF, though its function is uncertain. J lost 5 bases, V lost 4 bases, and 3 bases had no gene match. CDR3 size: 13 residues. CDR3 coding DNA: TGTGCCAGAAGCACCGGGACTAACAATGAGCAGTTCTTC. Protein sequence: CARSTGTNNEQFF.

The V gene is TRBV13, the J gene TRBJ2-7; 7 bases are shared with TRBD1. Germline CDR1 is PRHDT and CDR2 is FYEKMQ (reference sequence). CDR3 size: 14 residues. After removal of 4 bases from V and 3 bases from J, the junction contained 6 bases not matched to a gene. The CDR3 nucleotides are TGTGCCAGCAGCTACGGGACAGCCTTCTACGAGCAGTACTTC. It is translated as CASSYGTAFYEQYF.

The V gene is TRBV19, the J gene TRBJ2-1, with a weak D call TRBD1 (5 bases). CDR3 length equals 14 residues. The germline CDR1 and CDR2 sequences are LNHDA and SQIVND (reference sequence). Trimming shortened V by 0 bases and J by 10 bases, and 13 bases separated the two germline ends. The CDR3 DNA reads TGTGCCAGTAGTATAGATCAGGGTCCCAAGGAGCAGTTCTTC. Amino acid sequence: CASSIDQGPKEQFF.

This clone appeared a single time. V is TRBV2 and J is TRBJ2-5, with TRBD2 as a possible D gene (5 bases). The germline CDR1 and CDR2 sequences are SNHLY and FYNNEI. Trimming left V 6 bases short and J 5 bases short, with 16 bases between. The CDR3 is made up of 14 amino acids. Here the CDR3 reads CASRARPSRETQYF. The CDR3 DNA sequence: TGTGCCAGCAGAGCCCGGCCTAGCCGGGAGACCCAGTACTTC.

The rearrangement joins TRBV7-2 to TRBJ1-1, with D unresolved. The CDR3 is 14 amino acids. The ends were cut back, 3 bases at V and 1 base at J, with 9 bases in the middle. The germline V gene has CDR1 SGHTA and CDR2 FQGNSA. CDR3 DNA sequence: TGTGCCAGCAGCTTCGAGATTTCGAACACTGAAGCTTTCTTT. Its protein product is CASSFEISNTEAFF.

The gene calls are TRBV7-9 and TRBJ2-1, with 9 bases lining up with TRBD1. This CDR3 spans 15 amino acids. Germline trimming cut 5 bases from V and 8 bases from J; bases unmatched to any gene: 10. Germline V gives CDR1 SEHNR, CDR2 FQNEAQ (reference sequence). The CDR3: CASSAPRTGAYEQFF. CDR3 DNA: TGTGCCAGCAGCGCGCCGAGGACAGGGGCGTATGAGCAGTTCTTC.

This clone came up once. The chain joins TRBV2 to TRBJ1-2, with D unresolved. Germline lookup yields CDR1 SNHLY and CDR2 FYNNEI. Trimming removed 1 base from V and 5 bases from J, with 5 bases in between. This CDR3 has 12 amino acids. The CDR3 DNA follows: TGTGCCAGCAGTGAAGTAGAGTATGGCTACACCTTC. Protein sequence: CASSEVEYGYTF.

The V gene is TRBV5-5, the J gene TRBJ1-5, with no clear D. Between the trimmed V and J ends, which lost 0 bases and 0 bases, there was a span of 10 bases. The CDR3 runs 16 residues. Germline V gene lookup returns CDR1 SGHKS and CDR2 YYEKEE (reference sequence). This chain's CDR3 is CASSLVQVRSNQPQHF. The CDR3 bases are TGTGCCAGCAGCTTGGTTCAGGTCCGTAGCAATCAGCCCCAGCATTTT.

The chain combines TRBV4-1 with TRBJ1-6, with a weak D call TRBD1 (6 bases). This CDR3 has 17 residues. CDR1 is MGHRA, CDR2 YSYEKL, per germline. The V end lost 0 bases, the J end lost 2 bases, and 11 bases lay between the germline ends. CDR3 protein: CASSQESPGAYNSPLHF. CDR3 DNA sequence: TGCGCCAGCAGCCAAGAATCCCCAGGGGCCTATAATTCACCCCTCCACTTT.

The chain joins TRBV15 to TRBJ1-1; 7 bases are a match to TRBD1. This CDR3 comprises 14 residues. V was pared by 9 bases and J by 1 base, with 8 bases of the junction left unmatched. The germline gives CDR1 LNHNV, CDR2 YYDKDF (reference sequence). Here the CDR3 reads CATYAGTANTEAFF. The CDR3, as DNA: TGTGCCACGTACGCCGGGACAGCGAACACTGAAGCTTTCTTT.

The V call is TRBV19, the J call TRBJ2-4; 8 bases fit TRBD1. The ends lost 0 bases at V and 8 bases at J; junction bases unmatched: 6. This CDR3 contains 15 residues. Germline CDR1 and CDR2: LNHDA and SQIVND (reference sequence). In DNA form, the CDR3 reads TGTGCCAGTAGTATAGACAGGGGGCTAGAGGACATTCAGTACTTC. Translation: CASSIDRGLEDIQYF. Full variable domain (rest looked up from reference TRBV19 and TRBJ2-4): DGGITQSPKYLFRKEGQNVTLSCEQNLNHDAMYWYRQDPGQGLRLIYYSQIVNDFQKGDIAEGYSVSREKKESFPLTVTSAQKNPTAFYLCASSIDRGLEDIQYFGAGTRLSVL.

The chain recombines TRBV9 with TRBJ2-5, with 8 bases identical to TRBD1. This CDR3 comprises 16 residues. Germline V gives CDR1 SGDLS, CDR2 YYNGEE. V lost 0 bases to trimming and J lost 4 bases; unmatched junction nucleotides: 8. The CDR3 sequence: CASSVAMQGALETQYF. CDR3 bases: TGTGCCAGCAGCGTAGCTATGCAGGGGGCATTAGAGACCCAGTACTTC.